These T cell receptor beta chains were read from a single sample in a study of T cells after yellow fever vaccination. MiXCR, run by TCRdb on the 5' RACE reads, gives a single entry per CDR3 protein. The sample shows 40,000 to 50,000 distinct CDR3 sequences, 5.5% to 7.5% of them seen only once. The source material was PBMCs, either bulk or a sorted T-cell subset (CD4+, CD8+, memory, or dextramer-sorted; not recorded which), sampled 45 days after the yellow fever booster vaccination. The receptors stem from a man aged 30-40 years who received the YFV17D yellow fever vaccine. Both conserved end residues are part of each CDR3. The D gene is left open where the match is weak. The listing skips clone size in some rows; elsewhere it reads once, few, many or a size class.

cdr3_aa: CASSFDRNNEQFF; cdr3_nt: TGTGCCAGCAGCTTCGACAGAAACAATGAGCAGTTCTTC; v_call: TRBV11-2; d_call: .; j_call: TRBJ2-1; clone_size: many
cdr3_aa: CASSREAHQPQHF; cdr3_nt: TGTGCCAGCAGCCGGGAAGCCCATCAGCCCCAGCATTTT; v_call: TRBV12-3/TRBV12-4; d_call: .; j_call: TRBJ1-5; clone_size: .
cdr3_aa: CASSELSSSYNEQFF; cdr3_nt: TGTGCCAGCTCAGAACTGTCGAGCTCCTACAATGAGCAGTTCTTC; v_call: TRBV18; d_call: .; j_call: TRBJ2-1; clone_size: many
cdr3_aa: CASSRPGTGVETQYF; cdr3_nt: TGTGCCAGCAGCAGACCCGGGACAGGGGTAGAGACCCAGTACTTC; v_call: TRBV11-2; d_call: TRBD1; j_call: TRBJ2-5; clone_size: .
cdr3_aa: CSVGLAKNIQYF; cdr3_nt: TGCAGCGTTGGACTAGCCAAAAACATTCAGTACTTC; v_call: TRBV29-1; d_call: .; j_call: TRBJ2-4; clone_size: many
cdr3_aa: CASSAGYGYTF; cdr3_nt: TGTGCCAGCAGCGCGGGCTATGGCTACACCTTC; v_call: TRBV12-3/TRBV12-4; d_call: .; j_call: TRBJ1-2; clone_size: many
cdr3_aa: CASKYTPGRDTEAFF; cdr3_nt: TGTGCCAGCAAATACACTCCAGGGAGGGACACTGAAGCTTTCTTT; v_call: TRBV7-8; d_call: .; j_call: TRBJ1-1; clone_size: many
cdr3_aa: CATRGVGGSYNEQFF; cdr3_nt: TGTGCCACCAGAGGTGTTGGGGGATCCTACAATGAGCAGTTCTTC; v_call: TRBV24-1; d_call: .; j_call: TRBJ2-1; clone_size: many
cdr3_aa: CATSEDEDRVEDGYTF; cdr3_nt: TGTGCCACCAGTGAAGACGAAGACAGGGTTGAGGATGGCTACACCTTC; v_call: TRBV24-1; d_call: TRBD1; j_call: TRBJ1-2; clone_size: many
cdr3_aa: CASSLEGLENNEQFF; cdr3_nt: TGTGCCAGCAGCTTAGAAGGACTAGAAAACAATGAGCAGTTCTTC; v_call: TRBV7-2; d_call: TRBD2; j_call: TRBJ2-1; clone_size: many
cdr3_aa: CAINSVLTPQETQYF; cdr3_nt: TGTGCCATCAATAGTGTTTTGACACCTCAAGAGACCCAGTACTTC; v_call: TRBV10-3; d_call: .; j_call: TRBJ2-5; clone_size: many
cdr3_aa: CSARAGSGSGSTDTQYF; cdr3_nt: TGCAGTGCTAGGGCAGGAAGCGGGAGCGGTAGCACAGATACGCAGTATTTT; v_call: TRBV20-1; d_call: TRBD2; j_call: TRBJ2-3; clone_size: many
cdr3_aa: CASSLGGRLEQYF; cdr3_nt: TGTGCCAGCAGCTTAGGGGGCCGGCTCGAGCAGTACTTC; v_call: TRBV7-2; d_call: .; j_call: TRBJ2-7; clone_size: .
cdr3_aa: CATSDPRTGQETQYF; cdr3_nt: TGTGCCACCAGTGACCCCCGGACGGGGCAAGAGACCCAGTACTTC; v_call: TRBV24-1; d_call: .; j_call: TRBJ2-5; clone_size: many
cdr3_aa: CASSLLLPGQGVEQYF; cdr3_nt: TGTGCCAGCAGTTTACTTCTACCGGGACAGGGGGTCGAGCAGTACTTC; v_call: TRBV12-3/TRBV12-4; d_call: TRBD1; j_call: TRBJ2-7; clone_size: many
cdr3_aa: CSARRTGTYNEQFF; cdr3_nt: TGCAGTGCTAGACGGACAGGGACCTACAATGAGCAGTTCTTC; v_call: TRBV20-1; d_call: TRBD1; j_call: TRBJ2-1; clone_size: many
cdr3_aa: CASSQGRNQPQHF; cdr3_nt: TGCGCCAGCAGCCAAGGCCGAAATCAGCCCCAGCATTTT; v_call: TRBV4-3; d_call: .; j_call: TRBJ1-5; clone_size: .
cdr3_aa: CASSFSGRRNEQYF; cdr3_nt: TGTGCCAGCAGTTTTAGCGGGAGGAGGAACGAGCAGTACTTC; v_call: TRBV28; d_call: TRBD2; j_call: TRBJ2-7; clone_size: .
cdr3_aa: CASSPLAGDETQYF; cdr3_nt: TGCGCCAGCAGCCCCCTGGCAGGTGACGAGACCCAGTACTTC; v_call: TRBV5-1; d_call: .; j_call: TRBJ2-5; clone_size: .
cdr3_aa: CASRVATSYNEQFF; cdr3_nt: TGTGCCAGCAGAGTGGCAACTTCCTACAATGAGCAGTTCTTC; v_call: TRBV6-2/TRBV6-3; d_call: .; j_call: TRBJ2-1; clone_size: .
cdr3_aa: CASSSPDGVAKNIQYF; cdr3_nt: TGTGCCAGCAGTTCCCCGGACGGGGTAGCCAAAAACATTCAGTACTTC; v_call: TRBV6-5; d_call: .; j_call: TRBJ2-4; clone_size: medium-sized
cdr3_aa: CASSRGTRAGQDTQYF; cdr3_nt: TGCGCCAGCAGCAGGGGGACACGGGCAGGCCAAGATACGCAGTATTTT; v_call: TRBV5-1; d_call: .; j_call: TRBJ2-3; clone_size: many
cdr3_aa: CASSARRGRDEQYF; cdr3_nt: TGTGCCAGCAGTGCACGACGGGGCCGGGATGAGCAGTACTTC; v_call: TRBV25-1; d_call: .; j_call: TRBJ2-7; clone_size: many
cdr3_aa: CASSPTLGSSPWFDGNEQYF; cdr3_nt: TGTGCCAGCAGCCCCACGCTGGGGTCGTCCCCCTGGTTCGATGGAAACGAGCAGTACTTC; v_call: TRBV11-2; d_call: .; j_call: TRBJ2-7; clone_size: .
cdr3_aa: CASSEPGQGSYNEQFF; cdr3_nt: TGTGCCAGCAGTGAACCGGGACAGGGGTCCTACAATGAGCAGTTCTTC; v_call: TRBV28; d_call: TRBD1; j_call: TRBJ2-1; clone_size: few
cdr3_aa: CATVSVNTGELFF; cdr3_nt: TGTGCCACGGTTTCGGTGAACACCGGGGAGCTGTTTTTT; v_call: TRBV24-1; d_call: .; j_call: TRBJ2-2; clone_size: .
cdr3_aa: CASSPWGGLSYNEQFF; cdr3_nt: TGCGCCAGCAGCCCTTGGGGGGGCCTCAGTTACAATGAGCAGTTCTTC; v_call: TRBV4-3; d_call: .; j_call: TRBJ2-1; clone_size: many
cdr3_aa: CASSPRQSSFTDTQYF; cdr3_nt: TGTGCCAGCAGCCCGCGACAGTCCTCGTTCACAGATACGCAGTATTTT; v_call: TRBV7-6; d_call: .; j_call: TRBJ2-3; clone_size: .
cdr3_aa: CSANDRVGATDTQYF; cdr3_nt: TGCAGTGCAAACGACAGGGTTGGGGCCACAGATACGCAGTATTTT; v_call: TRBV20-1; d_call: TRBD1; j_call: TRBJ2-3; clone_size: many
cdr3_aa: CATSVPTPHKVGEQFF; cdr3_nt: TGTGCCACCAGTGTTCCCACGCCTCACAAGGTCGGGGAGCAGTTCTTC; v_call: TRBV24-1; d_call: .; j_call: TRBJ2-1; clone_size: many
cdr3_aa: CSASGDINQPQHF; cdr3_nt: TGCAGTGCTAGCGGGGACATCAATCAGCCCCAGCATTTT; v_call: TRBV20-1; d_call: .; j_call: TRBJ1-5; clone_size: .
cdr3_aa: CSAGGGGGNTGELFF; cdr3_nt: TGCAGTGCTGGGGGGGGAGGAGGGAACACCGGGGAGCTGTTTTTT; v_call: TRBV20-1; d_call: TRBD2; j_call: TRBJ2-2; clone_size: few
cdr3_aa: CASRPEGARYYEQYF; cdr3_nt: TGTGCCAGCAGACCCGAGGGGGCGCGCTATTACGAGCAGTACTTC; v_call: TRBV12-3/TRBV12-4; d_call: TRBD1; j_call: TRBJ2-7; clone_size: few
cdr3_aa: CSARGFNEKLFF; cdr3_nt: TGCAGTGCTAGGGGGTTTAATGAAAAACTGTTTTTT; v_call: TRBV20-1; d_call: .; j_call: TRBJ1-4; clone_size: .
cdr3_aa: CAITASGISDEQFF; cdr3_nt: TGTGCCATCACGGCCAGCGGGATTTCCGATGAGCAGTTCTTC; v_call: TRBV10-3; d_call: TRBD2; j_call: TRBJ2-1; clone_size: many
cdr3_aa: CASSLGWESTDTQYF; cdr3_nt: TGCGCCAGCAGCTTGGGCTGGGAGAGCACAGATACGCAGTATTTT; v_call: TRBV5-1; d_call: .; j_call: TRBJ2-3; clone_size: many
cdr3_aa: CSAISGRRADTQYF; cdr3_nt: TGCAGTGCTATTAGCGGGAGGAGGGCAGATACGCAGTATTTT; v_call: TRBV20-1; d_call: TRBD2; j_call: TRBJ2-3; clone_size: .
cdr3_aa: CASSLGRAAAQFF; cdr3_nt: TGTGCCAGCAGCTTAGGAAGGGCGGCGGCGCAGTTCTTC; v_call: TRBV7-2; d_call: .; j_call: TRBJ2-1; clone_size: many
cdr3_aa: CASSLGGFEETQYF; cdr3_nt: TGCGCCAGCAGCTTGGGGGGGTTTGAAGAGACCCAGTACTTC; v_call: TRBV5-1; d_call: .; j_call: TRBJ2-5; clone_size: many
cdr3_aa: CASSVALSGKSSYNEQFF; cdr3_nt: TGTGCCAGCAGCGTAGCGCTTAGCGGCAAGAGCTCCTACAATGAGCAGTTCTTC; v_call: TRBV9; d_call: .; j_call: TRBJ2-1; clone_size: many
cdr3_aa: CASSLALMAGVGTDTQYF; cdr3_nt: TGCGCCAGCAGCTTGGCTCTAATGGCGGGAGTGGGGACAGATACGCAGTATTTT; v_call: TRBV5-1; d_call: TRBD2; j_call: TRBJ2-3; clone_size: few
cdr3_aa: CASSPGRGLEGTGELFF; cdr3_nt: TGCGCCAGCAGCCCGGGACGTGGCTTAGAGGGCACCGGGGAGCTGTTTTTT; v_call: TRBV5-1; d_call: .; j_call: TRBJ2-2; clone_size: many
cdr3_aa: CASSLLGERITNEQFF; cdr3_nt: TGCGCCAGCAGCTTGTTAGGGGAGAGGATAACCAATGAGCAGTTCTTC; v_call: TRBV5-1; d_call: .; j_call: TRBJ2-1; clone_size: many
cdr3_aa: CASTYTNSPLHF; cdr3_nt: TGTGCCAGCACTTATACTAATTCACCCCTCCACTTT; v_call: TRBV28; d_call: .; j_call: TRBJ1-6; clone_size: many
cdr3_aa: CASSLDTSPLHF; cdr3_nt: TGTGCCAGCAGCTTGGACACTTCACCCCTCCACTTT; v_call: TRBV7-2; d_call: .; j_call: TRBJ1-6; clone_size: few
cdr3_aa: CASSFRDRPLNTGELFF; cdr3_nt: TGTGCCAGCAGCTTCCGGGACAGACCCTTAAACACCGGGGAGCTGTTTTTT; v_call: TRBV7-8; d_call: TRBD1; j_call: TRBJ2-2; clone_size: many
cdr3_aa: CSAKGTARQETQYF; cdr3_nt: TGCAGTGCTAAAGGGACGGCCCGACAAGAGACCCAGTACTTC; v_call: TRBV20-1; d_call: .; j_call: TRBJ2-5; clone_size: many
cdr3_aa: CSASGQPNTEAFF; cdr3_nt: TGCAGTGCCTCGGGACAGCCGAACACTGAAGCTTTCTTT; v_call: TRBV20-1; d_call: TRBD1; j_call: TRBJ1-1; clone_size: .
cdr3_aa: CAWSRNLGRTEAFF; cdr3_nt: TGTGCCTGGAGCCGAAACTTAGGAAGGACTGAAGCTTTCTTT; v_call: TRBV30; d_call: .; j_call: TRBJ1-1; clone_size: few
cdr3_aa: CASSTLRGGNEQFF; cdr3_nt: TGTGCCAGCTCTACTCTGAGGGGGGGCAATGAGCAGTTCTTC; v_call: TRBV11-2; d_call: .; j_call: TRBJ2-1; clone_size: many
cdr3_aa: CSVSHQGVSYEQYF; cdr3_nt: TGCAGCGTTTCCCACCAAGGGGTCTCCTACGAGCAGTACTTC; v_call: TRBV29-1; d_call: .; j_call: TRBJ2-7; clone_size: many
cdr3_aa: CSARYSLSYNEQFF; cdr3_nt: TGCAGTGCTAGATACTCGCTATCCTACAATGAGCAGTTCTTC; v_call: TRBV20-1; d_call: .; j_call: TRBJ2-1; clone_size: many
cdr3_aa: CAISGGSASNQPQHF; cdr3_nt: TGTGCCATCAGTGGGGGGTCAGCTAGCAATCAGCCCCAGCATTTT; v_call: TRBV10-3; d_call: .; j_call: TRBJ1-5; clone_size: .
cdr3_aa: CASRRTDSSYEQYF; cdr3_nt: TGTGCCAGCAGGAGGACGGATAGCTCCTACGAGCAGTACTTC; v_call: TRBV7-2; d_call: .; j_call: TRBJ2-7; clone_size: many
cdr3_aa: CATSDFRASEQFF; cdr3_nt: TGTGCCACCAGTGATTTCCGCGCGTCTGAGCAGTTCTTC; v_call: TRBV24-1; d_call: .; j_call: TRBJ2-1; clone_size: .
cdr3_aa: CASYIAGWTGELFF; cdr3_nt: TGTGCCAGCTACATAGCGGGATGGACCGGGGAGCTGTTTTTT; v_call: TRBV7-9; d_call: TRBD2; j_call: TRBJ2-2; clone_size: many
cdr3_aa: CASSRQGMNEKLFF; cdr3_nt: TGTGCCAGCAGCCGACAGGGAATGAATGAAAAACTGTTTTTT; v_call: TRBV5-5; d_call: TRBD1; j_call: TRBJ1-4; clone_size: few
cdr3_aa: CASPTANTGTGATNEKLFF; cdr3_nt: TGTGCCAGCCCCACCGCCAACACTGGAACAGGTGCAACTAATGAAAAACTGTTTTTT; v_call: TRBV6-4; d_call: .; j_call: TRBJ1-4; clone_size: many